The next 23 T cell receptor beta chains were all read from a single sample in a study of early stage breast cancer tumors. The method was immunoSEQ multiplex PCR; TCRdb's version includes in-frame clones alone and lacks a portion of them. The sample consists of fewer than 70,000 clones, 80% of them appearing once. The material sequenced was blood. The origin of the receptors is a person in their 40s with breast cancer.

The chain carries TRBV14 and TRBJ2-2; D is possibly TRBD1 (6 bases). V dropped 0 bases and J dropped 6 bases, with 14 bases sitting between them. There are 16 residues in the CDR3. Looked up from germline, CDR1 is SGHDN and CDR2 is FVKESK. The CDR3 loop reads CASSQETGRAAGELFF. The CDR3 DNA reads as TGTGCCAGCAGCCAAGAAACAGGGAGAGCGGCCGGGGAGCTGTTTTTT.

The V gene is TRBV18, the J gene TRBJ1-1, with 9 positions matching TRBD1. V dropped 4 bases and J dropped 4; count of bases not matched to a gene: 10. The CDR3 is made up of 16 amino acids. Germline V gives CDR1 KGHSH, CDR2 LQKENI. The CDR3 spells CASSLSRQGVVTEAFF. CDR3 coding DNA: TGTGCCAGCTCACTTAGCCGACAGGGGGTGGTCACTGAAGCTTTCTTT.

This chain connects TRBV28 to TRBJ2-1; 8 bases line up with TRBD2. V lost 2 bases, J lost 7 bases, and 7 bases stayed unmatched. The CDR3 is 15 residues long. Germline V gives CDR1 MDHEN, CDR2 SYDVKM. The CDR3 here is CASSLKLLAGNEQFF. CDR3 DNA: TGTGCCAGCAGTTTAAAGTTATTAGCGGGAAATGAGCAGTTCTTC.

This chain links TRBV5-5 with TRBJ2-3, with D hard to call. In germline, CDR1 is SGHKS, CDR2 YYEKEE (reference sequence). CDR3 length: 16 residues. With 4 bases removed from V and 0 bases from J, the gap between germline ends came to 15 bases. CDR3 coding DNA: TGTGCCAGCAGCCCCAACATTTGGGCTAGCACAGATACGCAGTATTTT. The encoded protein is CASSPNIWASTDTQYF.

The chain recombines TRBV11-2 with TRBJ2-1, with D uncertain. The germline V gene encodes CDR1 SGHAT and CDR2 FQNNGV. This CDR3 comprises 16 residues. Trimming took off 1 base at V and 0 bases at J, with 10 bases between the two ends. Written as DNA, the CDR3 is TGTGCCAGCAGCTTAGTCCCCCTCGGCTCCTACAATGAGCAGTTCTTC. Translating it yields CASSLVPLGSYNEQFF. Combining the CDR3 with reference TRBV11-2 and TRBJ2-1 gives the whole variable domain EAGVAQSPRYKIIEKRQSVAFWCNPISGHATLYWYQQILGQGPKLLIQFQNNGVVDDSQLPKDRFSAERLKGVDSTLKIQPAKLEDSAVYLCASSLVPLGSYNEQFFGPGTRLTVL.

This rearrangement joins TRBV19 to TRBJ1-3; D is unresolved. Germline assignment: CDR1 LNHDA and CDR2 SQIVND (reference sequence). The length of the CDR3 is 14 residues. V gave up 5 bases and J gave up 0 bases, with 8 bases separating them. CDR3 nucleotides: TGTGCCAGTAGTGGGCTGAACTCTGGAAACACCATATATTTT. Amino acids: CASSGLNSGNTIYF.

V gene TRBV18 combines with J gene TRBJ2-7; D remains unclear. The CDR3 is made up of 12 amino acids. Between the trimmed V and J ends, which lost 4 bases and 6 bases, there was a span of 10 bases. Germline V gene data show CDR1 as KGHSH and CDR2 as LQKENI. Here the CDR3 DNA reads TGTGCCAGCTCACTTAAAGAAAGCGAGCAGTACTTC. This codes for CASSLKESEQYF.

This clone appeared once. This chain joins TRBV11-2 and TRBJ1-1, with D tentatively TRBD1 (5 bases). Germline V lookup: CDR1 SGHAT, CDR2 FQNNGV. V gave up 1 base and J gave up 4 bases, with 7 bases separating them. The CDR3 is 13 amino acids. In nucleotides, the CDR3 is TGTGCCAGCAGCTTAGGGGGGACCACTGAAGCTTTCTTT. Translated: CASSLGGTTEAFF.

V gene TRBV13 combines with J gene TRBJ1-5; 9 nucleotides match TRBD1. The V gene end was trimmed by 4 bases and the J gene end by 4 bases; junction bases not matched to a gene: 5. From germline, CDR1 is PRHDT and CDR2 FYEKMQ (reference sequence). The CDR3 has 15 amino acids. CDR3 bases: TGTGCCAGCAGCTGGGGACAGGGACAAAATCAGCCCCAGCATTTT. Encoded protein: CASSWGQGQNQPQHF.

The rearrangement links TRBV10-3 to TRBJ2-1; 7 positions agree with TRBD1. Trimming removed 3 bases from V and 7 bases from J; junction bases left unmatched: 9. There are 15 residues in the CDR3. Germline CDR1 reads ENHRY; CDR2 reads SYGVKD. For the CDR3, the DNA is TGTGCCATCAGTGACCGGGACAGTACAAATAATGAGCAGTTCTTC. Its protein is CAISDRDSTNNEQFF.

CDR3 nucleotides: TGCGCCAGTAGGGTCCCAGTGTCGTACGAGCAGTACTTC. Translating gives CASRVPVSYEQYF. This chain joins TRBV10-2 and TRBJ2-7, with no clear D. The CDR3 runs to 13 residues. The V end lost 9 bases, the J end lost 4 bases, and 16 bases lay between the germline ends. Germline V gives CDR1 WSHSY, CDR2 SAAADI.

The chain uses TRBV27 and TRBJ2-5; possible D gene TRBD2, 6 bases. From germline, CDR1 is MNHEY and CDR2 SMNVEV (reference sequence). This CDR3 comprises 13 residues. Trimming cost V 6 bases and J 3 bases, with 11 bases left between them. CDR3 loop: CASRGLIEETQYF. CDR3 nucleotide sequence: TGTGCCAGCAGGGGACTCATTGAAGAGACCCAGTACTTC.

The table lists this clone with a count of one. This chain links TRBV27 with TRBJ1-2; D uncertain. V was shortened by 0 bases and J by 3 bases, with 5 bases between the two germline ends. There are 13 residues in the CDR3. The germline V gene encodes CDR1 MNHEY and CDR2 SMNVEV (reference sequence). The CDR3 protein is CASSLSGDYGYTF. In nucleotides, the CDR3 is TGTGCCAGCAGTTTATCCGGGGACTATGGCTACACCTTC.

The chain carries TRBV15 and TRBJ1-5; 8 nucleotides match TRBD1. The CDR3 covers 15 residues. CDR1 is LNHNV, CDR2 YYDKDF, per germline (reference sequence). V shed 0 bases, J shed 5 bases, and the junction held 3 bases outside the gene matches. CDR3 DNA: TGTGCCACCAGCAGAGATGGACAGGGCGATCAGCCCCAGCATTTT. This encodes CATSRDGQGDQPQHF.

In this sample, this clone turned up a few times. The chain recombines TRBV11-2 with TRBJ2-7, with D tentatively TRBD1 (6 bases). Trimming took 3 bases from V and 4 from J, leaving 10 bases between them. The CDR3 runs to 13 residues. The V gene's germline CDR1 is SGHAT and CDR2 FQNNGV. DNA of the CDR3: TGTGCCAGCAGCTTTTTAAGGGGGTACGAGCAGTACTTC. This gives the protein CASSFLRGYEQYF.

The chain employs TRBV28 and TRBJ1-3; the D gene is possibly TRBD1 (5 bases). The CDR3 is made up of 14 amino acids. Trimming took off 5 bases at V and 4 bases at J, with 12 bases between the two ends. The germline CDR1 and CDR2 sequences are MDHEN and SYDVKM. The CDR3 loop reads CASSPGTAGNTIYF. The CDR3, as DNA: TGTGCCAGCAGTCCCGGGACGGCAGGAAACACCATATATTTT.

The V and J genes are TRBV27 and TRBJ1-1, with TRBD1 matching over 7 bases. Germline trimming cut 5 bases from V and 4 bases from J; bases unmatched to any gene: 13. CDR1 MNHEY and CDR2 SMNVEV come from the germline V gene (reference sequence). The CDR3 totals 16 residues. CDR3 in amino acids: CASSPFGGGVGTEAFF. The CDR3 coding sequence is TGTGCCAGCAGTCCGTTCGGAGGGGGCGTAGGCACTGAAGCTTTCTTT.

The chain couples TRBV27 to TRBJ2-7, with unresolved D. Germline assignment: CDR1 MNHEY and CDR2 SMNVEV (reference sequence). With 9 bases removed from V and 2 bases from J, the gap between germline ends came to 14 bases. This CDR3 comprises 13 residues. CDR3 coding DNA: TGTGCCAGTCTAGGACGCAGTCCCTACGAGCAGTACTTC. Translating gives CASLGRSPYEQYF.

J is TRBJ2-7 and V is TRBV21-1; TRBD1, as called in the table, went unchecked against the DNA. TRBV21-1 is deemed a pseudogene. This CDR3 is built from 17 residues. This CDR3 is CASSKLDRVQGNYEQYF. The CDR3 nucleotides are TGTGCCAGCAGCAAACTGGATCGTGTACAGGGAAACTACGAGCAGTACTTC.

The chain uses TRBV5-6 and TRBJ2-2, with TRBD1 as a possible D gene (6 bases). Trimming removed 0 bases from V and 3 bases from J, with 6 bases in between. Looked up from germline, CDR1 is SGHDT and CDR2 is YYEEEE. This CDR3 region has 14 residues. CDR3 nucleotide sequence: TGTGCCAGCAGCTTGGCAGGGGACACCGGGGAGCTGTTTTTT. It yields the protein CASSLAGDTGELFF.

This clone was counted once. The chain joins TRBV29-1 to TRBJ2-5; 7 bases map to TRBD1. CDR3 size: 15 residues. V lost 4 bases, J lost 1 base, and 9 bases stayed unmatched. Germline V CDR1 and CDR2: SQVTM, ANQGSEA. CDR3 DNA: TGCAGCGTTGGGAGAACGGGACAGCTCCAAGAGACCCAGTACTTC. Residues: CSVGRTGQLQETQYF.

J is TRBJ1-2 and V is TRBV28, with TRBD1 identical over 9 bases. V shed 10 bases and J 4 bases; nucleotides not matched to a gene: 10. Germline CDR1 reads MDHEN; CDR2 reads SYDVKM. The CDR3 runs to 14 residues. CDR3 coding DNA: TGTGCCACCAATGGACAGGGGCGACCCTATGGCTACACCTTC. Protein: CATNGQGRPYGYTF.

This chain connects TRBV7-2 to TRBJ2-1, with D unresolved. CDR3 length equals 13 residues. Germline CDR1 reads SGHTA; CDR2 reads FQGNSA. V gave up 5 bases and J gave up 5 bases, with 10 bases separating them. Written as DNA, the CDR3 is TGTGCCAGCAGCCCTGGCTATGACAATGAGCAGTTCTTC. Its protein product is CASSPGYDNEQFF.